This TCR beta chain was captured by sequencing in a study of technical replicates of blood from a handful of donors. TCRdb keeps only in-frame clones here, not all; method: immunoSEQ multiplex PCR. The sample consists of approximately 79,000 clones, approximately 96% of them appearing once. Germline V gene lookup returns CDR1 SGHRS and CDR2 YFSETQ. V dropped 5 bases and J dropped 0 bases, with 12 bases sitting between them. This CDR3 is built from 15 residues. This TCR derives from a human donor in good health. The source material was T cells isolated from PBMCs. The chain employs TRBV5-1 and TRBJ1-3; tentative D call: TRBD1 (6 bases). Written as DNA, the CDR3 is TGCGCCAGCAGTCAGGGGCAGAGCTCTGGAAACACCATATATTTT. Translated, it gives CASSQGQSSGNTIYF.